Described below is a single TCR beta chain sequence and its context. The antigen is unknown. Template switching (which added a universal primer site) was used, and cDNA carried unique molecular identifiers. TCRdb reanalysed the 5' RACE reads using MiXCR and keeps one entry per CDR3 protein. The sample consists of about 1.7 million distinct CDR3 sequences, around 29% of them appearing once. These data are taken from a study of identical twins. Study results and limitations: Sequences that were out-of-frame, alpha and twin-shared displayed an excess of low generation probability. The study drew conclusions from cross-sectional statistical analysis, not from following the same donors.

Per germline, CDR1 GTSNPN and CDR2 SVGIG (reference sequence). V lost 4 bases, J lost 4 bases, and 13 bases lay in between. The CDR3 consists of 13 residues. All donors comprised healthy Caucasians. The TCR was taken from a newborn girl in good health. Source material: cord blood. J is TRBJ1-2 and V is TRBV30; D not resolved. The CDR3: CAWTLNRGYGYTF. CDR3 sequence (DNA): TGTGCCTGGACCCTCAACCGGGGCTATGGCTACACCTTC. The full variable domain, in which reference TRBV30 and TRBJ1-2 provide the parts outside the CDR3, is SQTIHQWPATLVQPVGSPLSLECTVEGTSNPNLYWYRQAAGRGLQLLFYSVGIGQISSEVPQNLSASRPQDRQFILSSKKLLLSDSGFYLCAWTLNRGYGYTFGSGTRLTVV.